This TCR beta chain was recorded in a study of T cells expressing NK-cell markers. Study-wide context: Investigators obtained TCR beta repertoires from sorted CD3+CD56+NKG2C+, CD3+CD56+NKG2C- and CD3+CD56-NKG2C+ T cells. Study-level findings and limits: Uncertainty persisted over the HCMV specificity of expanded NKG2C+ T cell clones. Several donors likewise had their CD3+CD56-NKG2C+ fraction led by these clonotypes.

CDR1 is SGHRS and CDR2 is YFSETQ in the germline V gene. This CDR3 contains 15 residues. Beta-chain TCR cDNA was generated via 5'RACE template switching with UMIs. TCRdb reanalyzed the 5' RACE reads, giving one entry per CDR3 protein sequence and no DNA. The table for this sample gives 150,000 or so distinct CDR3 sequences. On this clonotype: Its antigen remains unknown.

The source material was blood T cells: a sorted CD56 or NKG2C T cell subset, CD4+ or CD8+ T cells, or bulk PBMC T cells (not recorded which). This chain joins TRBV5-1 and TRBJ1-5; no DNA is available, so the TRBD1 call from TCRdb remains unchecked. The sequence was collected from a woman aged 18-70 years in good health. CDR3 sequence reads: CASSLGGSGNQPQHF. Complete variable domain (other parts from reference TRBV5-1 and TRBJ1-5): KAGVTQTPRYLIKTRGQQVTLSCSPISGHRSVSWYQQTPGQGLQFLFEYFSETQRNKGNFPGRFSGRQFSNSRSEMNVSTLELGDSALYLCASSLGGSGNQPQHFGDGTRLSIL.